This entry is about one TCR beta chain. Its antigen remains unidentified. This record comes from a study of radiotherapy plus CTLA-4 blockade in lung cancer. The data were produced by immunoSEQ multiplex PCR, yet TCRdb's version contains in-frame clones alone and is incomplete. The data contain roughly 90,000 clones, more than 60% of them singletons. The CDR3 sequence is 15 residues long. J was trimmed by 5 bases and V by 10 bases; bases with no gene match: 15. CDR1 and CDR2 (germline): WSHSY, SAAADI. Findings and limits, study-wide: Reports state that early shifts in blood T cell clones, with interferon-beta, best predicted response. In blood, TCR clones derived from the tumor expanded after radiotherapy plus ipilimumab.

The chain carries TRBV10-2 and TRBJ2-3, with TRBD1 identical over 7 bases. The TCR comes from a human donor with non-small cell lung cancer who had a partial response to radiotherapy plus ipilimumab. Some clones in this sample may be carry-over from other donors' samples. Sample: peripheral blood, taken from a patient treated with radiotherapy plus ipilimumab. The CDR3 sequence is CATYNRQGVKDTQYF. In nucleotides, the CDR3 is TGCGCCACCTACAACAGACAGGGTGTTAAAGATACGCAGTATTTT.